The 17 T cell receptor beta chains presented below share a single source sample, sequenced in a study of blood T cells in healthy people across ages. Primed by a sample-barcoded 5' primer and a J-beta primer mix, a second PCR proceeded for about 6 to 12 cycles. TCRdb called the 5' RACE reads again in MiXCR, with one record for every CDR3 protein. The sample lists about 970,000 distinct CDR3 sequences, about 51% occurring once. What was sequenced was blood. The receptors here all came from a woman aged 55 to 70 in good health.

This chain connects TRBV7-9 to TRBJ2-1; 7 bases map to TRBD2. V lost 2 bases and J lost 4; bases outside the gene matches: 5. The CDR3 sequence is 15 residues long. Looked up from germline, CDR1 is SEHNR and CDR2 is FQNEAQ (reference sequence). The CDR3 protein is CASSLTTGGYNEQFF. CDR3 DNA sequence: TGTGCCAGCAGCTTAACGACGGGAGGATACAATGAGCAGTTCTTC.

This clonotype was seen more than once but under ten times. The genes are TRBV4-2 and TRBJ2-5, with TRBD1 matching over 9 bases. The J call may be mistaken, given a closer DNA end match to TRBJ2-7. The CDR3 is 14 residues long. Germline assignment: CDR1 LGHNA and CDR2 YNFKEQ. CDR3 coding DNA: TGTGCCAGCAGCCAAGAAGGACAGGGGTTCGAGCAGTACTTC. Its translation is CASSQEGQGFEQYF.

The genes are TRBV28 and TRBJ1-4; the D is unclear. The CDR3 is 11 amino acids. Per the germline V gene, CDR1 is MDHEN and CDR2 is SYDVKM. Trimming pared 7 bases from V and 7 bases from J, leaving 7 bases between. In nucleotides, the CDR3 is TGTGCCAGCATCGATCGTGAAAAACTGTTTTTT. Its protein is CASIDREKLFF.

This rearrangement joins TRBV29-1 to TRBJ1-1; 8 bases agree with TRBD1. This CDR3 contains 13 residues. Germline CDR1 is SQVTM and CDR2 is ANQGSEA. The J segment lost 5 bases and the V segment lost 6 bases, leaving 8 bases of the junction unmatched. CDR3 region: CSVGGQARTEAFF. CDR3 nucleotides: TGCAGCGTCGGGGGACAGGCACGGACTGAAGCTTTCTTT. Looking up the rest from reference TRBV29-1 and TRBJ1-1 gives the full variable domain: SAVISQKPSRDICQRGTSLTIQCQVDSQVTMMFWYRQQPGQSLTLIATANQGSEATYESGFVIDKFPISRPNLTFSTLTVSNMSPEDSSIYLCSVGGQARTEAFFGQGTRLTVV.

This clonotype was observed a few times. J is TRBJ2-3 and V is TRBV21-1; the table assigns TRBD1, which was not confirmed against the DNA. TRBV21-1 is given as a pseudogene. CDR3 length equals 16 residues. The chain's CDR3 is CASSIDRAHSTDTQYF. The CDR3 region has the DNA TGTGCCAGCAGCATCGACAGGGCACACAGCACAGATACGCAGTATTTT.

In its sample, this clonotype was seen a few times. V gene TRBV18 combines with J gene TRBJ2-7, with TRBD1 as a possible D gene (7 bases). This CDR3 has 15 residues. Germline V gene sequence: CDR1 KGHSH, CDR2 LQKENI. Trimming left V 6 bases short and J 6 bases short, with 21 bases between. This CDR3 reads CASSPARGDSGEQYF. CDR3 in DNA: TGTGCCAGCTCCCCGGCCAGGGGGGATAGCGGCGAGCAGTACTTC.

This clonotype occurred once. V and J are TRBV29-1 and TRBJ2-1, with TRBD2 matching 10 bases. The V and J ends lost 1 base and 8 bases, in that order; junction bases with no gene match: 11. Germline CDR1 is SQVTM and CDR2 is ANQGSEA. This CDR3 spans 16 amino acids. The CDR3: CSVEALAGEVRDEQFF. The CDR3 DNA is TGCAGCGTTGAAGCCCTAGCGGGAGAAGTTCGTGATGAGCAGTTCTTC.

The CDR3 here is CASSEAIISGELFF. As DNA, the CDR3 is TGTGCCAGCAGTGAAGCAATTATCTCCGGGGAGCTGTTTTTT. V is TRBV2 and J is TRBJ2-2; D gene uncertain. Germline V gene lookup returns CDR1 SNHLY and CDR2 FYNNEI. The V and J ends lost 0 bases and 6 bases respectively, with 8 bases between them. CDR3 length: 14 amino acids.

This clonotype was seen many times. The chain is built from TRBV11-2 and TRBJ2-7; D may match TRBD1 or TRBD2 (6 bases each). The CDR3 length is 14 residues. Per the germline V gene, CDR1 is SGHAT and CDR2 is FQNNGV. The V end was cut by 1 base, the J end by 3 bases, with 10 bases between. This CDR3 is CASSLGGGGYEQYF. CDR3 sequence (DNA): TGTGCCAGCAGCTTAGGAGGAGGGGGCTACGAGCAGTACTTC.

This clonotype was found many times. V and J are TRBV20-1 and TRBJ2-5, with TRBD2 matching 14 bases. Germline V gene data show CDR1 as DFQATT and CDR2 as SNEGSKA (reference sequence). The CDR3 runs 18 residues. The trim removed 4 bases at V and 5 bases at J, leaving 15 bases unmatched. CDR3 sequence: CSAKPWGTSGRVKETQYF. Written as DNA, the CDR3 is TGCAGTGCTAAGCCGTGGGGGACTAGCGGGAGAGTTAAGGAGACCCAGTACTTC.

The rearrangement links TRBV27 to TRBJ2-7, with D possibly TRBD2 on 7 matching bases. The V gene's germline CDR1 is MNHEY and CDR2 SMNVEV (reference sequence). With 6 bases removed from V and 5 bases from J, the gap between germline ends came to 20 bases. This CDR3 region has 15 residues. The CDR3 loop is CASSSRGGALHEQYF. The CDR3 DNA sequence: TGTGCCAGCAGCTCAAGGGGGGGAGCGCTTCACGAGCAGTACTTC.

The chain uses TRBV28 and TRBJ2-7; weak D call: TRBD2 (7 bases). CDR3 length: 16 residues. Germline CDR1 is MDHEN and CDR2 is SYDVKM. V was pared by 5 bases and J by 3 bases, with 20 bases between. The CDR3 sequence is CASSRGGGQVHYEQYF. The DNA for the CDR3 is TGTGCCAGCAGTAGGGGGGGGGGACAAGTCCACTACGAGCAGTACTTC.

CDR3 sequence (DNA): TGTGCCAGCTCCGATCGGGGGGGCCTCTCCTACGAGCAGTACTTC. Amino acid sequence: CASSDRGGLSYEQYF. The J gene is TRBJ2-7, the V gene TRBV28; TRBD2 agrees at 8 bases. The CDR3 totals 15 residues. CDR1 is MDHEN, CDR2 SYDVKM, per germline. The V and J ends lost 8 bases and 0 bases, in that order; junction bases with no gene match: 9.

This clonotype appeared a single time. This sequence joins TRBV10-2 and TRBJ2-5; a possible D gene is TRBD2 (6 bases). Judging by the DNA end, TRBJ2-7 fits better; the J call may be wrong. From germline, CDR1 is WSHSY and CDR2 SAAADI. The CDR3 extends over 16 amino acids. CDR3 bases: TGCGCCAGCAGTGAGTCAGCCAGGGTGGTGGGGGGCGAGCAGTACTTC. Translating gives CASSESARVVGGEQYF.

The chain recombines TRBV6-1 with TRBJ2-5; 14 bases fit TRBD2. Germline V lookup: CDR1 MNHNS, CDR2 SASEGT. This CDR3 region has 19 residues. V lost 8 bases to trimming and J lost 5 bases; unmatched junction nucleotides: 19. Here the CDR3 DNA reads TGTGCCAGCTCCTTTACGGACAGGACTAGCGGGAGGTTTTGGGAGACCCAGTACTTC. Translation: CASSFTDRTSGRFWETQYF.

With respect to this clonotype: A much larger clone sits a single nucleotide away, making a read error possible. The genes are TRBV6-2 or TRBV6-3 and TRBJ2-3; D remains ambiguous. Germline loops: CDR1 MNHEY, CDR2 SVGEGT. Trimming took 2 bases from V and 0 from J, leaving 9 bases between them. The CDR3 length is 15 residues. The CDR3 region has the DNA TGTGCCAGCAGTTACACGGAGACTAGCACAGATACGCAGTATTTT. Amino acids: CASSYTETSTDTQYF.

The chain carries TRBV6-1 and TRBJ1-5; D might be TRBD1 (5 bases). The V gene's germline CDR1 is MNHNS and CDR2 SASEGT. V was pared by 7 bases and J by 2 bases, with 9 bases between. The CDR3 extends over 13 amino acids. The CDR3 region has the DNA TGTGCCAGCATAGGGGTGGGCAATCAGCCCCAGCATTTT. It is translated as CASIGVGNQPQHF.